This T cell receptor (beta chain) was recovered during a study of blood T cell repertoires in COVID-19. Study at large: The United States, Italy and Spain were the sources of the acute and convalescent COVID-19 samples. The analysed material was cDNA or gDNA that came from T cells, B-cell-depleted T cells, or PBMCs.

Germline CDR1 MNHEY, CDR2 SVGAGI. V was clipped by 8 bases and J by 1 base; unmatched bases: 6. The CDR3 has 14 residues. Original data processing: Reference gene primer amplification in the assay estimated nucleated cell counts. The repertoire was sequenced with immunoSEQ multiplex PCR; TCRdb's copy has only in-frame clones and lacks some. That table furnishes V, J and clone size, whereas the DNA furnished D and trimming. The sample contains approximately 50,000 clones, about 81% of which appear only once. The clonotype originates from a man between 65 and 80 years old with active COVID-19. The V and J genes are TRBV6-5 and TRBJ2-3; 7 positions agree with TRBD2. Sample: peripheral blood. CDR3 nucleotide sequence: TGTGCCAGCGCTCCGGGACTACGCACAGATACGCAGTATTTT. Its protein product is CASAPGLRTDTQYF.